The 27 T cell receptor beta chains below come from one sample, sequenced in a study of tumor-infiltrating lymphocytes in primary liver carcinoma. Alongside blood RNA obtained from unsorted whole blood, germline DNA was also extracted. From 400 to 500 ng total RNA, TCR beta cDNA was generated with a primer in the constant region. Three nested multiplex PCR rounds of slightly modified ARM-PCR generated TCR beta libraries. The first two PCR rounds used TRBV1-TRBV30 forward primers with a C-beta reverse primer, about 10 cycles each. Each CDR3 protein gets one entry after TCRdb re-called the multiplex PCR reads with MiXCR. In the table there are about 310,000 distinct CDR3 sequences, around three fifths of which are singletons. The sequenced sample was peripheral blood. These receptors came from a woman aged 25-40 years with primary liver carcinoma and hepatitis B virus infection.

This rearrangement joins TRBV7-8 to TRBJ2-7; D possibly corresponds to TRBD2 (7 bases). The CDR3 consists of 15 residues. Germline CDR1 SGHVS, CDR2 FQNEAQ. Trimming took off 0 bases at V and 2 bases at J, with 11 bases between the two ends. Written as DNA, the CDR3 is TGTGCCAGCAGCTTAGCGCAGGGGACTACCTACGAGCAGTACTTC. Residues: CASSLAQGTTYEQYF.

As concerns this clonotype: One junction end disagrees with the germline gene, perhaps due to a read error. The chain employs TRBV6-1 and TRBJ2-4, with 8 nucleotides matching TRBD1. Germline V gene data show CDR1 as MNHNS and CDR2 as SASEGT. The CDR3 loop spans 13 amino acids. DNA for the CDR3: TGTGCCAGCAGACAGGGGGGACTCAACACTCAGTACTTC. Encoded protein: CASRQGGLNTQYF.

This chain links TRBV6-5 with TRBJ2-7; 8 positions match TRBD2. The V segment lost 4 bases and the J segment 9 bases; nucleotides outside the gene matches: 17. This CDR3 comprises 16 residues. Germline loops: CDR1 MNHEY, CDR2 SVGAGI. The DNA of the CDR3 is TGTGCCAGCAGTTCATCCACTAGCGGACACTACCATCGGCAGTACTTC. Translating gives CASSSSTSGHYHRQYF.

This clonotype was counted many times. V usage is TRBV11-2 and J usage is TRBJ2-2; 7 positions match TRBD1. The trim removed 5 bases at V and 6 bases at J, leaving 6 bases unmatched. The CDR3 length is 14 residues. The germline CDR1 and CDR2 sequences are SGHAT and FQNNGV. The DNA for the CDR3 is TGTGCCAGCAGCCCACAGGGGCGGGCCGGGGAGCTGTTTTTT. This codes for CASSPQGRAGELFF.

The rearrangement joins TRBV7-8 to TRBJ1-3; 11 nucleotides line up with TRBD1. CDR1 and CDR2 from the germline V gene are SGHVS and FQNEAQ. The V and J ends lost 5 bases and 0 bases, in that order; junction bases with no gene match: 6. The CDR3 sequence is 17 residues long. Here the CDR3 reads CASSIGQGATSGNTIYF. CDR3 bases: TGTGCCAGCAGCATAGGACAGGGGGCGACCTCTGGAAACACCATATATTTT. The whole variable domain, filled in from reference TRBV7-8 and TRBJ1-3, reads GAGVSQSPRYKVAKRGQDVALRCDPISGHVSLFWYQQALGQGPEFLTYFQNEAQLDKSGLPSDRFFAERPEGSVSTLKIQRTQQEDSAVYLCASSIGQGATSGNTIYFGEGSWLTVV.

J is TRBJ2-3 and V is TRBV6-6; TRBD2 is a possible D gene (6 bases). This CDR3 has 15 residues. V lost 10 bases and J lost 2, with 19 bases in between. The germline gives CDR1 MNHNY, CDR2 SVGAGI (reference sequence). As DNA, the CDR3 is TGTGCCACCTTGGACCGGAGGGGCGTCACAGATACGCAGTATTTT. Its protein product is CATLDRRGVTDTQYF.

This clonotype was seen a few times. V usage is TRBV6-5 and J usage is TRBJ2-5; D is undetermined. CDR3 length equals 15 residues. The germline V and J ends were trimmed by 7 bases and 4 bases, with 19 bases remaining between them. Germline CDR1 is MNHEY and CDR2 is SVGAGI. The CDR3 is CASNPSSTRSETQYF. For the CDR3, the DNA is TGTGCCAGCAACCCATCGAGTACCCGCTCAGAGACCCAGTACTTC.

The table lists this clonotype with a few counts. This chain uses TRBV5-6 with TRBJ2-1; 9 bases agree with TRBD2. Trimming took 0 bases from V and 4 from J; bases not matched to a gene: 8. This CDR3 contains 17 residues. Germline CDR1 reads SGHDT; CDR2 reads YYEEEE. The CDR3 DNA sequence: TGTGCCAGCAGCTTGGTGCAGACTAGCGGTCCTTACAATGAGCAGTTCTTC. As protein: CASSLVQTSGPYNEQFF.

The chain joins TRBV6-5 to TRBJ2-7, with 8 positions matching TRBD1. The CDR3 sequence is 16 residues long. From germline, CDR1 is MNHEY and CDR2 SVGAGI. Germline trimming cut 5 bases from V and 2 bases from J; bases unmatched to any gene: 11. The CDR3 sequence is CASSPNRDRPPYEQYF. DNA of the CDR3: TGTGCCAGCAGTCCAAACCGGGACAGGCCCCCCTACGAGCAGTACTTC.

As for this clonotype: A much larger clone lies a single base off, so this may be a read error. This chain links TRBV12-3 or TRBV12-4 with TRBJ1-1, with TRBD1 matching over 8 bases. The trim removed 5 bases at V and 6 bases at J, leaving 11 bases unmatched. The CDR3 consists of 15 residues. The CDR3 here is CASSPPWGQVAEAFF. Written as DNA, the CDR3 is TGTGCCAGCAGTCCCCCCTGGGGACAGGTAGCTGAAGCTTTCTTT.

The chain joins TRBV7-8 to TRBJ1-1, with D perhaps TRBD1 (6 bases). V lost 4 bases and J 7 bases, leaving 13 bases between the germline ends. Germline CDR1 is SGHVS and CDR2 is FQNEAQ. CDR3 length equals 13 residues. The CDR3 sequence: CASSSLDRSEAFF. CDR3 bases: TGTGCCAGCAGCTCCCTGGACAGAAGTGAAGCTTTCTTT. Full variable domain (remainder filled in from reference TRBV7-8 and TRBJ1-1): GAGVSQSPRYKVAKRGQDVALRCDPISGHVSLFWYQQALGQGPEFLTYFQNEAQLDKSGLPSDRFFAERPEGSVSTLKIQRTQQEDSAVYLCASSSLDRSEAFFGQGTRLTVV.

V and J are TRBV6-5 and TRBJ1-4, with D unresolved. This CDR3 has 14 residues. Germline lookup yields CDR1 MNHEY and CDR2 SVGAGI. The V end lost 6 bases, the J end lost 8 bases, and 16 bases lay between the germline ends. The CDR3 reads CASSPGVVEEKLFF. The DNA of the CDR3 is TGTGCCAGCAGCCCCGGGGTCGTGGAAGAAAAACTGTTTTTT.

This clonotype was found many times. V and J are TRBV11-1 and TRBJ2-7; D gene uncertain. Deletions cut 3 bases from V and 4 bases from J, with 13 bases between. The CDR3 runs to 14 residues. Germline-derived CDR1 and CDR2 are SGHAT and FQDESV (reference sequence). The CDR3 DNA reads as TGTGCCAGCAGCTTTGGTCAGGTAGGGTACGAGCAGTACTTC. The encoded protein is CASSFGQVGYEQYF.

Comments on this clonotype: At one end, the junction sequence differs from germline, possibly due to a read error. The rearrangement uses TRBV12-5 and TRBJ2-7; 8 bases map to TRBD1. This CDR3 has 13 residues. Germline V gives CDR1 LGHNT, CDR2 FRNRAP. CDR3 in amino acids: CASVGTGSYEQYF. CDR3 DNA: TGTGCCAGTGTGGGGACAGGTTCCTACGAGCAGTACTTC.

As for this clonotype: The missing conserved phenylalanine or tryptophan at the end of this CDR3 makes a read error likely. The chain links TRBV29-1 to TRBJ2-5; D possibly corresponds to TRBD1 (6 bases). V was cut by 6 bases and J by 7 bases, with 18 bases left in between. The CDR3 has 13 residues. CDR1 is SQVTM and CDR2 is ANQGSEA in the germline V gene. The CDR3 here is CSVATGLGGTQYL. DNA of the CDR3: TGCAGCGTGGCCACAGGGCTAGGAGGGACCCAGTACCTC.

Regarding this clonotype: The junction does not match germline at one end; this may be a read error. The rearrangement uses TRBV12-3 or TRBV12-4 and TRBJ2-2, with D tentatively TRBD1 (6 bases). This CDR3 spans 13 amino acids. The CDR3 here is CASSPGEVGELLF. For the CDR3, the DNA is TGTGCCAGCAGTCCAGGGGAAGTCGGGGAGCTGTTATTT.

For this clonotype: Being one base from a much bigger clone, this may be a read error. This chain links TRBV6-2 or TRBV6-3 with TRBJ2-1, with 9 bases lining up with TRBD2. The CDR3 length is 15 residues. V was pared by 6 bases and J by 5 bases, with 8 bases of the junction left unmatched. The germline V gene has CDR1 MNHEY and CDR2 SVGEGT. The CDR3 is CASRPLAGPDNEQFF. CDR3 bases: TGTGCCAGCAGGCCCCTAGCGGGACCAGACAATGAGCAGTTCTTC.

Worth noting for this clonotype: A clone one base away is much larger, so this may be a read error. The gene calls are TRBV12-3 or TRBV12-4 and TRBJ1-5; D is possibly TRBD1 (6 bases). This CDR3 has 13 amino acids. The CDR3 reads CASSPGGPQPRHF. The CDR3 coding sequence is TGTGCCAGCAGTCCGGGGGGCCCGCAGCCCCGGCATTTT.

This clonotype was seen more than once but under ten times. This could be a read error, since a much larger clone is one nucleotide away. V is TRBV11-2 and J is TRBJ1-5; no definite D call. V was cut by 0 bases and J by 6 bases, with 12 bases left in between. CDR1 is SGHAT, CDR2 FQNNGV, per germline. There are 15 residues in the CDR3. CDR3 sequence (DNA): TGTGCCAGCAGCTTAGAGGGGAGGGCGGGTCAGCCCCAGCATTTT. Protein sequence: CASSLEGRAGQPQHF.

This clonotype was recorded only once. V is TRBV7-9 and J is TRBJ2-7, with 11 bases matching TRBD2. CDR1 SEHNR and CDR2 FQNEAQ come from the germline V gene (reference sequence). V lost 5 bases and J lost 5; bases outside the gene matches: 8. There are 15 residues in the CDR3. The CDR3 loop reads CASSTQLAGVDEQYF. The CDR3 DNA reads TGTGCCAGCAGCACCCAACTAGCGGGAGTTGACGAGCAGTACTTC.

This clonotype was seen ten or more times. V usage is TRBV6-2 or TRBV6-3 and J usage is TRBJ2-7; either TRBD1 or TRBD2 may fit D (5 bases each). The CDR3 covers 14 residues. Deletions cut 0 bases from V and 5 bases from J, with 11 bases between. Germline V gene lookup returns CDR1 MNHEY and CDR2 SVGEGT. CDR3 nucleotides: TGTGCCAGCAGTTACTCGAGCAGGGAGAACGAGCAGTACTTC. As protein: CASSYSSRENEQYF.

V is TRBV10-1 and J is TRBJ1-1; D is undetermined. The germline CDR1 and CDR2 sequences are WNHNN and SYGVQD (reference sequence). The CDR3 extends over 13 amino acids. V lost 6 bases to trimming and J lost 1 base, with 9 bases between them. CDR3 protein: CASRKGTNTEAFF. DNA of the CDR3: TGCGCCAGCAGGAAGGGCACGAACACTGAAGCTTTCTTT.

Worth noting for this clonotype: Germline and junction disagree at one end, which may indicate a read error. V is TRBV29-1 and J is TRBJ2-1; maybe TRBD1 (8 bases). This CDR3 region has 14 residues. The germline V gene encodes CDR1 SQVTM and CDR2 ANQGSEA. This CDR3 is CSVDGQGGHHEQFF. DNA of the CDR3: TGCAGTGTTGACGGACAGGGAGGGCATCATGAGCAGTTCTTC.

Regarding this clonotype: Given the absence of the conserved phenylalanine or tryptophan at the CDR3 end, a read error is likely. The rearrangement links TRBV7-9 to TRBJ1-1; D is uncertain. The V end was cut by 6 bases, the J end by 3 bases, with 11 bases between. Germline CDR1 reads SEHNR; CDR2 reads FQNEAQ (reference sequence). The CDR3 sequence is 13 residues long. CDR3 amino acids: CASREDGYTEAFI. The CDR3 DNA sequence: TGTGCCAGCAGAGAGGACGGTTACACTGAAGCTTTCATT.

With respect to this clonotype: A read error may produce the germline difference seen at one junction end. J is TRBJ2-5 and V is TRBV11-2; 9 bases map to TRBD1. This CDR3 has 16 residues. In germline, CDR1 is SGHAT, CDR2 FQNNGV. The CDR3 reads CASSTRTGGARETRYF. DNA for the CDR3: TGTGCCAGCAGCACAAGAACAGGGGGCGCGAGAGAGACCCGGTACTTT.

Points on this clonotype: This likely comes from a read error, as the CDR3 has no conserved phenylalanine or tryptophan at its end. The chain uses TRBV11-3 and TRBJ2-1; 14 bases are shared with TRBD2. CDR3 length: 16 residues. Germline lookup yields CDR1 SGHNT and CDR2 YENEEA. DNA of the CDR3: TGTGCCAACAGCGATACCGGGACTAGCGGGAGTCTTGAGCAGTTCCTC. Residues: CANSDTGTSGSLEQFL.

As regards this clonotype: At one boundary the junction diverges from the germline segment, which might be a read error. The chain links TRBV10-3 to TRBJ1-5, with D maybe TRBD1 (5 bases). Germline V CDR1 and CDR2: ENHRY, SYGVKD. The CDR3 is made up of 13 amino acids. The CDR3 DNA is TGTGCCATCCCAAACAGGTTAGGAGGGCCCCGGCATTTT. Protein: CAIPNRLGGPRHF.